A selection of T cell receptor beta chains follows, all from one sample in a study of T cell responses to AZD1222 COVID-19 vaccine. Profiled with immunoSEQ multiplex PCR; TCRdb holds only in-frame clones, not every one. The table includes 140,000 to 150,000 clones, roughly 89% detected once. Here the sequenced sample was peripheral blood, taken on day 0 of AZD1222 vaccination. These receptors all come from an adult in good health. Each CDR3 is given with its conserved first and last residue. Fields, in order: V gene, J gene, CDR3 protein.

>TRBV5-1|TRBJ2-1
CASSLDRVWHEQFF
>TRBV6-5|TRBJ2-5
CASTGQPQETQYF
>TRBV28|TRBJ1-5
CASSFPPRQPQHF
>TRBV5-1|TRBJ2-7
CASSPGTGGLPSYEQYF
>TRBV6-5|TRBJ1-6
CASSRTEDNSPLHF
>TRBV12-5|TRBJ2-7
CASGPSGRWEQYF
>TRBV7-2|TRBJ2-7
CASSYGYYEQYF
>TRBV18|TRBJ2-3
CASSPDGGPDTQYF
>TRBV5-4|TRBJ1-1
CASSRGLGQGTEAFF
>TRBV25-1|TRBJ1-2
CASSPGQGNYGYTF
>TRBV18|TRBJ2-3
CASSPTTVEGANTDTQYF
>TRBV11-2|TRBJ2-1
CASSSPSGSYNEQFF
>TRBV10-1|TRBJ2-3
CASSHRREGTDTQYF
>TRBV6-2/TRBV6-3|TRBJ2-5
CASSPRQGWETQYF
>TRBV24-1|TRBJ2-3
CATSEVTDTQYF
>TRBV9|TRBJ2-2
CASSVLGTNTGELFF
>TRBV5-1|TRBJ2-1
CASSIQANEQFF
>TRBV6-2/TRBV6-3|TRBJ2-2
CASSWGGFGTGELFF
>TRBV10-3|TRBJ1-2
CAISESTQGARHYGYTF
>TRBV24-1|TRBJ2-2
CATSGVGGDRGTGELFF
>TRBV6-5|TRBJ2-5
CASSYKGIRETQYF
>TRBV7-9|TRBJ2-7
CASSPTATGEQYF
>TRBV15|TRBJ2-7
CATSWRIGTAYEQYF
>TRBV27|TRBJ2-7
CASSPGGYEQYF
>TRBV5-6|TRBJ2-3
CASSVRLAGRTDTQYF
>TRBV10-3|TRBJ1-1
CAISELDTNTEAFF